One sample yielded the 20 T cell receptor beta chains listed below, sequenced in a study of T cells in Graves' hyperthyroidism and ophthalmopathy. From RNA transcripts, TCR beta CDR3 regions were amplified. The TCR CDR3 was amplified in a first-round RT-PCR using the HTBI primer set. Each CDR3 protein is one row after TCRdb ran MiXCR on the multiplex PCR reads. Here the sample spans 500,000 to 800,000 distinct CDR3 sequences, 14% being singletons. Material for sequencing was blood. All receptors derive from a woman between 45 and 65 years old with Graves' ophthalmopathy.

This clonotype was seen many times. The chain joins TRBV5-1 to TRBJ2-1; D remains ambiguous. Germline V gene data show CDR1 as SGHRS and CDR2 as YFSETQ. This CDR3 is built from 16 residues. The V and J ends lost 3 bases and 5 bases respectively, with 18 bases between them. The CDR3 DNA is TGCGCCAGCAGCTCCAAAAGCCCAAAGAAGCACAATGAGCAGTTCTTC. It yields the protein CASSSKSPKKHNEQFF.

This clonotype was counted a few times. CDR3 protein: CASSVSPDVEAFF. DNA for the CDR3: TGTGCCAGCAGCGTATCCCCGGACGTTGAAGCTTTCTTT. This sequence joins TRBV9 and TRBJ1-1; no reliable D call. This CDR3 is built from 13 residues. Deletions cut 1 base from V and 7 bases from J, with 11 bases between. CDR1 SGDLS and CDR2 YYNGEE come from the germline V gene.

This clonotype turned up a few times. CDR3 residues: CSARPGQGLGAFF. The CDR3 nucleotides read TGCAGTGCTAGACCTGGACAGGGTCTCGGAGCTTTCTTT. The V and J genes are TRBV20-1 and TRBJ1-1, with 8 bases lining up with TRBD1. Germline V lookup: CDR1 DFQATT, CDR2 SNEGSKA (reference sequence). The V and J ends lost 2 bases and 10 bases, in that order; junction bases with no gene match: 9. The CDR3 loop spans 13 amino acids.

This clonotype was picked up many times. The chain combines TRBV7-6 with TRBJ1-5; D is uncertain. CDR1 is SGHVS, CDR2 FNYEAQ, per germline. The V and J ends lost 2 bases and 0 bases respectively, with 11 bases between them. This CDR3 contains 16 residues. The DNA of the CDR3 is TGTGCCAGCAGCTTATCCCCGGGAAATAGCAATCAGCCCCAGCATTTT. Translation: CASSLSPGNSNQPQHF.

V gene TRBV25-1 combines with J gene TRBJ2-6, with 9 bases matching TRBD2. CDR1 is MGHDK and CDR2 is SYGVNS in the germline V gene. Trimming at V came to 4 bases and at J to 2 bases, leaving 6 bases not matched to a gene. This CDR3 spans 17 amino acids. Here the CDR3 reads CASSARLAGAGANVLTF. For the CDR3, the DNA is TGTGCCAGCAGTGCTCGATTAGCGGGAGCTGGGGCCAACGTCCTGACTTTC.

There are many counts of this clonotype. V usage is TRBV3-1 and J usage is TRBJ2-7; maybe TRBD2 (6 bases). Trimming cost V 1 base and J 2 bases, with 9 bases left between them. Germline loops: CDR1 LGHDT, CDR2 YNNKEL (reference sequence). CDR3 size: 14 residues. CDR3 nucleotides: TGTGCCAGCAGCCAAGTCGGCGGGACCTACGAGCAGTACTTC. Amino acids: CASSQVGGTYEQYF.

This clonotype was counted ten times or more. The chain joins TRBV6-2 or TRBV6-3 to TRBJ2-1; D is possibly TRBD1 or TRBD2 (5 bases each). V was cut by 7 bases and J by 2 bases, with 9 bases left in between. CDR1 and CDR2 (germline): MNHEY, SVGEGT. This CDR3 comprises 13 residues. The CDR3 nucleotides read TGTGCCAGCAAAGGGGACCCCTACAATGAGCAGTTCTTC. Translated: CASKGDPYNEQFF.

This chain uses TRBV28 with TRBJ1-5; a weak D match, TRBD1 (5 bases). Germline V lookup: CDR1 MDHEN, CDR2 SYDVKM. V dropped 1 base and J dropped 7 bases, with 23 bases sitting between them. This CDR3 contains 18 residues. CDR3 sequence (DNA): TGTGCCAGCAGTTTATTCTCTTATGGGGCGGGGAGTCGGCAGCCCCAGCATTTT. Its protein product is CASSLFSYGAGSRQPQHF.

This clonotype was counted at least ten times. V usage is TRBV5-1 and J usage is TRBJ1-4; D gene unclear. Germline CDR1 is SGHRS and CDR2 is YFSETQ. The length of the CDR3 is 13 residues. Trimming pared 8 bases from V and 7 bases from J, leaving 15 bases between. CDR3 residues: CASSTGVLEKLFF. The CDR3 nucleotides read TGCGCCAGTTCCACGGGCGTTCTTGAAAAACTGTTTTTT. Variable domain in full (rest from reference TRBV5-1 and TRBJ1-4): KAGVTQTPRYLIKTRGQQVTLSCSPISGHRSVSWYQQTPGQGLQFLFEYFSETQRNKGNFPGRFSGRQFSNSRSEMNVSTLELGDSALYLCASSTGVLEKLFFGSGTQLSVL.

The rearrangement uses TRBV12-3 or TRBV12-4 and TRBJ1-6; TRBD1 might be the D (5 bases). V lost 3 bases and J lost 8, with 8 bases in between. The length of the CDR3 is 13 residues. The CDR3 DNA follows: TGTGCCAGCAGTTTGGGACGGCATTCACCCCTCCACTTT. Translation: CASSLGRHSPLHF.

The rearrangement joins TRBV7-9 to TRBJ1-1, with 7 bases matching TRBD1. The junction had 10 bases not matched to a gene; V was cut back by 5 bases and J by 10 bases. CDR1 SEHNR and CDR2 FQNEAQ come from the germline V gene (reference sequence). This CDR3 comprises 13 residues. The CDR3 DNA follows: TGTGCCAGCAGCCGGGACAGTCTATTAGGAGCTTTCTTT. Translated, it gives CASSRDSLLGAFF.

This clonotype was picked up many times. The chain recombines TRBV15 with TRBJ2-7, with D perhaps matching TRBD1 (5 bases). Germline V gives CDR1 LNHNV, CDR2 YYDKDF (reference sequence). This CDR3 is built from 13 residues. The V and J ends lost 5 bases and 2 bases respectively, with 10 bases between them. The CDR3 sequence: CATSGAGPYEQYF. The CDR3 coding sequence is TGTGCCACCAGCGGGGCAGGGCCCTACGAGCAGTACTTC. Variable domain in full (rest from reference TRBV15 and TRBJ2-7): DAMVIQNPRYQVTQFGKPVTLSCSQTLNHNVMYWYQQKSSQAPKLLFHYYDKDFNNEADTPDNFQSRRPNTSFCFLDIRSPGLGDTAMYLCATSGAGPYEQYFGPGTRLTVT.

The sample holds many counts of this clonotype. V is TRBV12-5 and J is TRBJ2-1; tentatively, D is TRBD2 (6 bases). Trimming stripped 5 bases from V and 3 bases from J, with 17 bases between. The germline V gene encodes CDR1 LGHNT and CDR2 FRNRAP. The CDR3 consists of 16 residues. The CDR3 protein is CASGPPGRGNYNEQFF. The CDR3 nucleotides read TGTGCTAGTGGTCCCCCCGGGCGGGGAAACTACAATGAGCAGTTCTTC.

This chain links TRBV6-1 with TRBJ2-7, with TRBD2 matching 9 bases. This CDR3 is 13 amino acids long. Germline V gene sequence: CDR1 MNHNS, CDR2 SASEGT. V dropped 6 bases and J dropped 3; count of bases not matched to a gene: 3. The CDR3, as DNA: TGTGCCAGCAGGGGGACTAGCAGCTACGAGCAGTACTTC. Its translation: CASRGTSSYEQYF.

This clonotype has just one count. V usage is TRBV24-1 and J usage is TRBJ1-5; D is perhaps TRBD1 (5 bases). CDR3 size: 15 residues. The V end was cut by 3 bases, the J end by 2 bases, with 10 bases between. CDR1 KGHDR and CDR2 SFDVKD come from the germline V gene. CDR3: CATSDTRDGNQPQHF. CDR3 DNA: TGTGCCACCAGTGATACCAGGGACGGCAATCAGCCCCAGCATTTT.

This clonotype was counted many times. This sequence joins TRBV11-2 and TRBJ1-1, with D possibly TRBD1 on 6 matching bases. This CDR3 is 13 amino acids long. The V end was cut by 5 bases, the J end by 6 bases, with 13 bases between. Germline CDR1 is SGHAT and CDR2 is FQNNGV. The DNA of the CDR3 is TGTGCCAGCAGCCTCGGACAGTATTCTGAAGCTTTCTTT. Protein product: CASSLGQYSEAFF.

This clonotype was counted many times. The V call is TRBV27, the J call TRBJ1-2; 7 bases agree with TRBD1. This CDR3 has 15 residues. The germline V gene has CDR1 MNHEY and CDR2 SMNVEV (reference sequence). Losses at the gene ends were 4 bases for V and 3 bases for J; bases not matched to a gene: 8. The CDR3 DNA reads TGTGCCAGCAGTTCCCCCCTTACAGGGGACTATGGCTACACCTTC. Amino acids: CASSSPLTGDYGYTF.

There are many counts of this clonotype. The CDR3 bases are TGTGCCAGCAGTGGGTCCAGCGGGGATTGGGCAGATACGCAGTATTTT. It translates to CASSGSSGDWADTQYF. V usage is TRBV6-1 and J usage is TRBJ2-3; TRBD2 matches at 7 bases. Per the germline V gene, CDR1 is MNHNS and CDR2 is SASEGT. Unmatched junction bases numbered 11, after V lost 4 bases and J lost 4 bases. The CDR3 consists of 16 residues.

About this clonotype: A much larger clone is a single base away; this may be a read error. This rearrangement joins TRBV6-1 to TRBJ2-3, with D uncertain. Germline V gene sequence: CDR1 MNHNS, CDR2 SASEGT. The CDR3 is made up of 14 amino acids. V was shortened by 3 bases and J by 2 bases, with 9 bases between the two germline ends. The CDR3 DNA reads TGTGCCAGCAGTGAGTCCACTGTCACAGATACGCAGTATTTT. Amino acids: CASSESTVTDTQYF.

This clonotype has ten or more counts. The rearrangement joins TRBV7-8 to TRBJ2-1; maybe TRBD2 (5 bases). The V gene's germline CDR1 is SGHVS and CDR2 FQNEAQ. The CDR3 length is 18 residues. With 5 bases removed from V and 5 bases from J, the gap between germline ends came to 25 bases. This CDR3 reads CASSLRRAWETTHNEQFF. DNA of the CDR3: TGTGCCAGCAGCCTCCGTCGAGCTTGGGAGACCACTCACAATGAGCAGTTCTTC.